This T cell receptor beta chain was observed in a study of immune evolution from preneoplasia to lung adenocarcinoma. Study-level information: HLA loss of heterozygosity: around 6.5% AIS, 15% MIA, roughly 35% ADC, none AAH. Findings of the study overall: From normal lung to invasive adenocarcinoma, top clone frequencies appeared to decrease. Normal lung had highest clonality; later lesions appeared denser, more diverse.

The CDR3 covers 15 residues. Germline loops: CDR1 MNHNY, CDR2 SVGAGI (reference sequence). Produced via immunoSEQ multiplex PCR; TCRdb's table is partial and in-frame only. The sample carries around 5,700 clones, 75% to 85% recorded once. Concerning this clone itself: Its antigen remains unknown. Germline is not matched at one junction end, which may reflect a read error.

Macro-dissection enriched premalignant or tumor cells before nucleic acid extraction. V gene TRBV6-6 combines with J gene TRBJ1-6, with D perhaps TRBD1 (6 bases). The sample taken for sequencing was FFPE lung adenocarcinoma in situ tissue. This clonotype was obtained from a donor of 70 years or more with lung adenocarcinoma. The CDR3 reads CASLGGRDNNSSLHF. The CDR3 DNA reads TGTGCCAGCCTGGGGGGGCGTGATAATAATTCATCCCTCCACTTT.